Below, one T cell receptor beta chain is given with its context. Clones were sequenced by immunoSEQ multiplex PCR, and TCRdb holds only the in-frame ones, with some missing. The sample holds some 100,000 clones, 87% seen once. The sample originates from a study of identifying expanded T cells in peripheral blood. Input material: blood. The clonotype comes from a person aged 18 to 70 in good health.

CDR3 sequence: CASSLRAEAFF. The CDR3 region has the DNA TGTGCCAGCAGCTTGAGGGCTGAAGCTTTCTTT. J is TRBJ1-1 and V is TRBV5-6; no clear D. The V end was cut by 1 base, the J end by 6 bases, with 4 bases between. This CDR3 comprises 11 residues. CDR1 is SGHDT, CDR2 YYEEEE, per germline. Supplemented by reference TRBV5-6 and TRBJ1-1, the full variable domain reads DAGVTQSPTHLIKTRGQQVTLRCSPKSGHDTVSWYQQALGQGPQFIFQYYEEEERQRGNFPDRFSGHQFPNYSSELNVNALLLGDSALYLCASSLRAEAFFGQGTRLTVV.